The 11 T cell receptor beta chains below all came from one sample that was sequenced in a study of vaccination and CD4 T cells after COVID-19. These receptors' antigens are unknown. The treatment is: 10-day PBMC culture with coronavirus spike peptide pools or control peptides (ViraFEST assay). Sequencing of cultured CD4+ T cell DNA used the Oncomine TCR Beta short-read assay. TCRdb reprocessed the PCR reads via MiXCR and lists one record per CDR3 protein. This sample carries 15,000 or so distinct CDR3 sequences, around 75% of them seen once, and the ten largest clones take about 16%. The specimen sequenced was CD4+ T cells from blood, cultured in vitro. These TCRs come from a human donor who had recovered from COVID-19.

V is TRBV6-4 and J is TRBJ1-2; maybe TRBD1 (5 bases). Trimming stripped 0 bases from V and 7 bases from J, with 15 bases between. CDR1 is MRHNA, CDR2 SNTAGT, per germline. This CDR3 contains 15 residues. CDR3 nucleotides: TGTGCCAGCAGTGACTCGAGGGACGGTACCGTTGGCTACACCTTC. Protein: CASSDSRDGTVGYTF.

The table lists this clonotype with a count of one. V usage is TRBV18 and J usage is TRBJ2-5; D is possibly TRBD1 (5 bases). The CDR3 consists of 15 residues. From germline, CDR1 is KGHSH and CDR2 LQKENI. V lost 1 base, J lost 1 base, and 10 bases lay in between. The CDR3 is CASSPQKGIQETQYF. CDR3 in DNA: TGTGCCAGCTCACCACAAAAGGGGATCCAAGAGACCCAGTACTTC.

This clonotype was counted between two and nine times. The rearrangement uses TRBV10-3 and TRBJ2-5; D is unclear. CDR3 length: 13 residues. Between the trimmed V and J ends, which lost 4 bases and 5 bases, there was a span of 11 bases. The germline gives CDR1 ENHRY, CDR2 SYGVKD. CDR3 amino acids: CAISAKGRETQYF. For the CDR3, the DNA is TGTGCCATCAGTGCCAAGGGTCGGGAGACCCAGTACTTC.

The J gene is TRBJ2-7, the V gene TRBV7-6; weak D call: TRBD2 (5 bases). Germline values: CDR1 SGHVS, CDR2 FNYEAQ. This CDR3 has 15 residues. V was trimmed by 1 base and J by 2 bases, leaving 12 bases between them. CDR3 sequence reads: CASSLGPGLAYEQYF. CDR3 nucleotides: TGTGCCAGCAGCTTAGGTCCAGGACTCGCCTACGAGCAGTACTTC.

With regard to this clonotype: The junction differs from germline at one of its ends, possibly a read error. The chain has TRBV6-1 and TRBJ1-5; 9 bases map to TRBD1. This CDR3 is built from 13 residues. The germline V gene encodes CDR1 MNHNS and CDR2 SASEGT. The CDR3 protein is CAGSETGGQPQHF. DNA for the CDR3: TGTGCCGGCAGTGAGACAGGGGGTCAGCCCCAGCATTTT.

This rearrangement joins TRBV24-1 to TRBJ2-5; no clear D gene. V lost 4 bases to trimming and J lost 4 bases, with 15 bases between them. Germline CDR1 is KGHDR and CDR2 is SFDVKD. CDR3 length: 15 amino acids. DNA for the CDR3: TGTGCCACCAGTGACCGGACCCTCGGGCGAGAGACCCAGTACTTC. It encodes CATSDRTLGRETQYF.

The V call is TRBV7-8, the J call TRBJ2-3; D not resolved. Trimming cost V 0 bases and J 0 bases, with 4 bases left between them. Germline CDR1 is SGHVS and CDR2 is FQNEAQ. The CDR3 covers 14 residues. The DNA for the CDR3 is TGTGCCAGCAGCTTAGCGACTAGCACAGATACGCAGTATTTT. This encodes CASSLATSTDTQYF.

The chain uses TRBV15 and TRBJ1-2, with TRBD1 as a possible D gene (6 bases). The V gene's germline CDR1 is LNHNV and CDR2 YYDKDF (reference sequence). The V end lost 0 bases, the J end lost 8 bases, and 19 bases lay between the germline ends. This CDR3 is built from 16 residues. The CDR3 nucleotides are TGTGCCACCAGCAGAGATACGGGACCCGGGGGCGGCGGCTACACCTTC. Encoded protein: CATSRDTGPGGGGYTF.

The chain is built from TRBV30 and TRBJ2-3; 8 nucleotides align to TRBD2. The CDR3 contains 15 residues. Germline V gives CDR1 GTSNPN, CDR2 SVGIG (reference sequence). V shed 7 bases, J shed 5 bases, and the junction held 14 bases outside the gene matches. The CDR3: CAYTEGGGRGDTQYF. For the CDR3, the DNA is TGTGCCTATACTGAGGGCGGGGGGCGAGGAGATACGCAGTATTTT.

The chain uses TRBV6-1 and TRBJ1-2; D is undetermined. This CDR3 is built from 13 residues. V was cut by 5 bases and J by 4 bases, with 11 bases left in between. Germline V gene data show CDR1 as MNHNS and CDR2 as SASEGT. CDR3 in DNA: TGTGCCAGCAGTACCGGGGTTGGCTATGGCTACACCTTC. Translating gives CASSTGVGYGYTF.

The J gene is TRBJ1-4, the V gene TRBV15, with D hard to call. Trimming stripped 0 bases from V and 6 bases from J, with 5 bases between. The germline V gene encodes CDR1 LNHNV and CDR2 YYDKDF (reference sequence). The length of the CDR3 is 13 residues. The CDR3 sequence: CATSRDKDEKLFF. In DNA form, the CDR3 reads TGTGCCACCAGCAGAGATAAGGATGAAAAACTGTTTTTT.